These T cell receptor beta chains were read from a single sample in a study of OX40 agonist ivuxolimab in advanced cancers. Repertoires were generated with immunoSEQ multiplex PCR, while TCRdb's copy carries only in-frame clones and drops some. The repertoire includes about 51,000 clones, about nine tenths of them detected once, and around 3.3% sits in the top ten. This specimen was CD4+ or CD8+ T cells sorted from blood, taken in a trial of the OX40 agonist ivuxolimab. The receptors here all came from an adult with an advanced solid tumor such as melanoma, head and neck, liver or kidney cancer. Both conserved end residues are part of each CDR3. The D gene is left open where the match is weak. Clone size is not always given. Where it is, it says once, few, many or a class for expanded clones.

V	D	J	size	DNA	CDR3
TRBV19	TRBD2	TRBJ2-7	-	TGTGCCAGTAGTATGGTAGGAGCGGGAAACTACGAGCAGTACTTC	CASSMVGAGNYEQYF
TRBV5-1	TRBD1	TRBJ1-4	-	TGCGCCAGCAGCTTGGACAGGGGAGGGGAAAAACTGTTTTTT	CASSLDRGGEKLFF
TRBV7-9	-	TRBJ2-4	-	TGTGCCAGCAGCTTAGGCTCTAGGGACATTCAGTACTTC	CASSLGSRDIQYF
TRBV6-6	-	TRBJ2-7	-	TGTGCCAGCAGTTACGGGACTGGCGAGCAGTACTTC	CASSYGTGEQYF
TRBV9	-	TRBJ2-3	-	TGTGCCAGCAGCATCGGAGGAGGTGGAGGGGGAAGGGCAGGAGATACGCAGTATTTT	CASSIGGGGGGRAGDTQYF
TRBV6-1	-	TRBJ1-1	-	TGTGCCAGCAGGGAAGGGCGTAAAGCTTTCTTT	CASREGRKAFF
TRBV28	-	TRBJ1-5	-	TGTGCCAGCCTCACAGGCAATCAGCCCCAGCATTTT	CASLTGNQPQHF
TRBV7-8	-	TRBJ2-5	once	TGTGCCAGCAGCTACAGGATCAGAGGTGTCGAGACCCAGTACTTC	CASSYRIRGVETQYF
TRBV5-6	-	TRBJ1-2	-	TGTGCCAGCAGCCTGGGAACGTGGGGGGCCCATGGCTACACCTTC	CASSLGTWGAHGYTF
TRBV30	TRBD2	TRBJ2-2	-	TGTGCCTGGAGTGTACTAGGACTAGCGGGCTCCGGGGAGCTGTTTTTT	CAWSVLGLAGSGELFF
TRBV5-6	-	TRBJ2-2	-	TGTGCCAGCAGCCGTTGGCAGGGAGGCACCGGGGAGCTGTTTTTT	CASSRWQGGTGELFF
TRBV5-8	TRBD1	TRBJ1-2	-	TGTGCCAGCAGCTTCCAGACAGGGGGCTATGGCTACACCTTC	CASSFQTGGYGYTF
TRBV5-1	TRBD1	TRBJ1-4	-	TGCGCCAGCAGCGTAATGACAGGGCCCCGTGAAAAACTGTTTTTT	CASSVMTGPREKLFF
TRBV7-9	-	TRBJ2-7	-	TGTGCCAGCAGCCATAGGACGGGAGACGAGCAGTACTTC	CASSHRTGDEQYF
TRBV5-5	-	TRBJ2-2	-	TGTGCCAGCAGCGGGGGACCAACCGGGGAGCTGTTTTTT	CASSGGPTGELFF
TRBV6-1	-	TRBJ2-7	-	TGTGCCAGCAGTCTTGGGTTGGGCGAGCAGTACTTC	CASSLGLGEQYF
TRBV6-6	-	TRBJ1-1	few	TGTGCCAGCAGTTACCCGGACAAGAAATACACTGAAGCTTTCTTT	CASSYPDKKYTEAFF
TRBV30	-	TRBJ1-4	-	TGTGCCTGGATTAGGGGCGAAAAACTGTTTTTT	CAWIRGEKLFF
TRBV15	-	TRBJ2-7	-	TGTGCCACCAGCCAGGATCAACATCCTCTGTACGAGCAGTACTTC	CATSQDQHPLYEQYF
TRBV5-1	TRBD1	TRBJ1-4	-	TGCGCCAGCAGCCGGAGGACAGGGGGTGAAAAACTGTTTTTT	CASSRRTGGEKLFF
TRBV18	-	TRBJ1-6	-	TGTGCCAGCTCACCAGGGATCGCCTATAATTCACCCCTCCACTTT	CASSPGIAYNSPLHF
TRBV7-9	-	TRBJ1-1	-	TGTGCCAGCACCGCACGGGGGGAAGGATTCACTGAAGCTTTCTTT	CASTARGEGFTEAFF
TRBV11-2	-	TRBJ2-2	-	TGTGCCAGCAGCTTTACAGCGAACACCGGGGAGCTGTTTTTT	CASSFTANTGELFF
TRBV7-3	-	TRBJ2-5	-	TGTGCCAGCAGCCGATCTACGGACGGACAAGAGACCCAGTACTTC	CASSRSTDGQETQYF
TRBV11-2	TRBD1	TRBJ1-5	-	TGTGCCAGCAGCTCCCGGGACAGGGGGTCCAATCAGCCCCAGCATTTT	CASSSRDRGSNQPQHF
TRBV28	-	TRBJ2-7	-	TGTGCCAGCAGCCTTGGGACGCCTGATTTGCACTTC	CASSLGTPDLHF
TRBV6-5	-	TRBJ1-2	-	TGTGCCAGCAGTTACACCGAAAGCCTCAACTATGGCTACACCTTC	CASSYTESLNYGYTF
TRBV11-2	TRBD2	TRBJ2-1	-	TGTGCCAGCAGCCGGGGAGCGGGGGGGCTCAATGAGCAGTTCTTC	CASSRGAGGLNEQFF
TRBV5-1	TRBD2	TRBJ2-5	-	TGCGCCAGCAGCTTGACCGGGGGGAACCAAGAGACCCAGTACTTC	CASSLTGGNQETQYF
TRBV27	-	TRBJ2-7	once	TGTGCCAGCAGTTTAAGGGGCAATTCGGGTTACGAGCAGTACTTC	CASSLRGNSGYEQYF
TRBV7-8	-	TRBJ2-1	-	TGTGCCAGCAGTTTTTGGACTGGGGATGAGCAGTTCTTC	CASSFWTGDEQFF
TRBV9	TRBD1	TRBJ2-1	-	TGTGCCAGCAGCGTTACCGGGACAGGGGGCGCGGGGGGATACAATGAGCAGTTCTTC	CASSVTGTGGAGGYNEQFF
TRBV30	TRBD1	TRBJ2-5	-	TGTGCCTGGGACAGGGGTGAGACCCAGTACTTC	CAWDRGETQYF
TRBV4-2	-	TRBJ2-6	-	TGTGCCAGCAGCCAAGATCCTGGGGCCAACGTCCTGACTTTC	CASSQDPGANVLTF
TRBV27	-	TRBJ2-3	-	TGTGCCAGCAGTTTTCAGTGGACAGATACGCAGTATTTT	CASSFQWTDTQYF
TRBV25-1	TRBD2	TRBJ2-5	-	TGTGCCAGCCCCGGGGTAGCGGGAGAAGAGACCCAGTACTTC	CASPGVAGEETQYF
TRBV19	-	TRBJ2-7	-	TGTGCCAGTAGTAAACAGGGACTGCGCTCCTACGAGCAGTACTTC	CASSKQGLRSYEQYF
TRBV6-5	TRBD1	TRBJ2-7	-	TGTGCCAGCAGTTACTCAACAGGGGGCTGGGAGCAGTACTTC	CASSYSTGGWEQYF
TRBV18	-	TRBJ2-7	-	TGTGCCAGCTCACCCCAGGTTTCAGGGTACGAGCAGTACTTC	CASSPQVSGYEQYF
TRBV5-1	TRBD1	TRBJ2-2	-	TGCGCCAGCAGCCAAACAGGGGGAGAGAACACCGGGGAGCTGTTTTTT	CASSQTGGENTGELFF
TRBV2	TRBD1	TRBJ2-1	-	TGTGCCAGCATCCGGGACAGAGCCTACAATGAGCAGTTCTTC	CASIRDRAYNEQFF
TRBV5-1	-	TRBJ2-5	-	TGCGCCAGCAGCTTGGAACGGAGTGGTGCGCGTCAAGAGACCCAGTACTTC	CASSLERSGARQETQYF
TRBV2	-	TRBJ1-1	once	TGTGCCAGCAAAGGGTCTCGCGGTATGGGGACTGAAGCTTTCTTT	CASKGSRGMGTEAFF
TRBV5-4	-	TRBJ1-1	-	TGTGCCAGCAGCCCCTACGCGGGACAGAACACTGAAGCTTTCTTT	CASSPYAGQNTEAFF
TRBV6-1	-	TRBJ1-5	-	TGTGCCAGCTCTGACAGTTTCGGGAATCAGCCCCAGCATTTT	CASSDSFGNQPQHF
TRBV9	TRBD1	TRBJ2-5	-	TGTGCCAGCAGCGTAACAGGGGGCGGTGAGACCCAGTACTTC	CASSVTGGGETQYF
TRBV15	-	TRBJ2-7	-	TGTGCCACCAGCAGAGATCCTTGGGGGAACGAGCAGTACTTC	CATSRDPWGNEQYF
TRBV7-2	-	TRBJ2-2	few	TGTGCCAGCAGCAGACAATCGATCAACACCGGGGAGCTGTTTTTT	CASSRQSINTGELFF
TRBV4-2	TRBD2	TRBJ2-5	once	TGTGCCAGCAGCCAAGAAACAAGACTAGCGCCGCAAGAGACCCAGTACTTC	CASSQETRLAPQETQYF
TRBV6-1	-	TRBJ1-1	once	TGTGCCAGCTGGGACGGTGAAGCTTTCTTT	CASWDGEAFF
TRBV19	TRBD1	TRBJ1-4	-	TGTGCCAGTAGAAAACAGGGGGCGGCTAATGAAAAACTGTTTTTT	CASRKQGAANEKLFF
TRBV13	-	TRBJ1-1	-	TGTGCCAGCAGCTTAAAATTTTCAGGGAAGAACACTGAAGCTTTCTTT	CASSLKFSGKNTEAFF
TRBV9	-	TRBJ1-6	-	TGTGCCAGCAGCGTCTTGGACTCGCCAAATTCACCCCTCCACTTT	CASSVLDSPNSPLHF
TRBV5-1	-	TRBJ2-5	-	TGCGCCAGCAGTGTTCAGGGGGGACCTGAGACCCAGTACTTC	CASSVQGGPETQYF
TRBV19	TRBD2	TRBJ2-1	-	TGTGCCAGTTCGGGACTAGCGGGGGACCTGGGGTTCTTC	CASSGLAGDLGFF
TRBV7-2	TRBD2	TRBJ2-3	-	TGTGCCAGCAGACGGACTAGCGCGGTTAGCACAGATACGCAGTATTTT	CASRRTSAVSTDTQYF
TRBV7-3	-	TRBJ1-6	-	TGTGCCAGCAGCGAGAAAAAACTGGGTTCTTCACCCCTCCACTTT	CASSEKKLGSSPLHF
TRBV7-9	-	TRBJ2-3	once	TGTGCCAGCAGCTTCACCCTCCAGACAGATACGCAGTATTTT	CASSFTLQTDTQYF
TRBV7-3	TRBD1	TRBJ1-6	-	TGTGCCAGCAGCTTAATGGGGACAGGGATTTCACCCCTCCACTTT	CASSLMGTGISPLHF
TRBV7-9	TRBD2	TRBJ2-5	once	TGTGCCACCCAGGGGCTAGCGGGAGTAGGGGAGACCCAGTACTTC	CATQGLAGVGETQYF